The sequence of this T cell receptor (beta chain) was determined in a study of shared clonotypes between healthy human individuals. V lost 5 bases to trimming and J lost 3 bases, with 12 bases between them. This CDR3 contains 13 residues. Per germline, CDR1 SQVTM and CDR2 ANQGSEA. As concerns this clone: What it recognizes is unknown.

Deep level was the assay's run setting. Roughly 210 ng DNA, 25,000 to 35,000 T cell genomes, went into each sorted-subset replicate PCR. Libraries were prepared by immunoSEQ multiplex PCR; TCRdb keeps only in-frame clonotypes and omits some of them. The table has more than 1 million clones, about four fifths seen once. Study-level points and caveats: Non-shared clonotypes had lower generation probabilities than clonotypes shared by all four sorted-subset donors.

The chain combines TRBV29-1 with TRBJ2-3; D is ambiguous. Sample: memory CD4+ T cells from PBMCs. As to subset: CD45RA-negative fraction. The origin of this receptor is a man aged 18 to 35 in good health. Some clones in this sample may be carry-over from other donors' samples. CDR3 nucleotide sequence: TGCAGCGTTCTTGGGGTACAAACAGATACGCAGTATTTT. Encoded protein: CSVLGVQTDTQYF.